This T cell receptor (beta chain) was obtained from a study of T cells in tumors after PD-1 blockade. Study overall: Mean per blood sample: some 120,000 templates (about 24,000-260,000), about 40,000 unique clonotypes.

Method: immunoSEQ multiplex PCR; TCRdb's copy keeps in-frame clones and lacks some. The sample yields about 14,000 clones, 82% seen once. Template: tumor biopsy or peripheral blood genomic DNA, about 550-6,500 ng per sample. Material: PBMCs, obtained after anti-PD-1 treatment. This TCR came from a human donor with basal cell carcinoma.

Here the CDR3 reads CAWSVAAGSNSYEQYF. For the CDR3, the DNA is TGTGCCTGGAGTGTCGCGGCAGGCTCAAACTCCTACGAGCAGTACTTC. The chain is built from TRBV30 and TRBJ2-7; D is undetermined. Per the germline V gene, CDR1 is GTSNPN and CDR2 is SVGIG (reference sequence). The CDR3 is made up of 16 amino acids. V shed 0 bases and J shed 0 bases, with 15 bases lying between them.